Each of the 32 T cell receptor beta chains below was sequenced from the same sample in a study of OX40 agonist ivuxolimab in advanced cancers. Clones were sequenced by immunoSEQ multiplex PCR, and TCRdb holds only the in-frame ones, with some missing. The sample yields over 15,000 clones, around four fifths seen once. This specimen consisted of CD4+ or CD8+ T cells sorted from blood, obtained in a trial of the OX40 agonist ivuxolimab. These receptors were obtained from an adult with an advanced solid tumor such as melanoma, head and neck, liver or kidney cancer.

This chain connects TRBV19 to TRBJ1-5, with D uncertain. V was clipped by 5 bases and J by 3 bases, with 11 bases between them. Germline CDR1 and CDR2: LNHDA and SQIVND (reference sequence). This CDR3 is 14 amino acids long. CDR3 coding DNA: TGTGCCAGTAGTCCAACCTGGGACAATCAGCCCCAGCATTTT. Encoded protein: CASSPTWDNQPQHF.

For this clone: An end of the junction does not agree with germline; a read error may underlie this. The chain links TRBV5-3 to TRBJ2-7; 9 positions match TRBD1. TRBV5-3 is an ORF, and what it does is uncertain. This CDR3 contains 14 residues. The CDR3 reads CASSLRDRVYEQYF. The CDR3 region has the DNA TGTGCCAGCAGCTTGAGGGACAGGGTCTACGAGCAGTACTTC.

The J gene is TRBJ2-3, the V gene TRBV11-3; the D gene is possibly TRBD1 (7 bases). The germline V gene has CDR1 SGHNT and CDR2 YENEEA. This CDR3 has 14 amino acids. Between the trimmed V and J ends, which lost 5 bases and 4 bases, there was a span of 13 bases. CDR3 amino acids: CASSATGEADTQYF. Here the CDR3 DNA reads TGTGCCAGCAGCGCCACAGGGGAGGCAGATACGCAGTATTTT.

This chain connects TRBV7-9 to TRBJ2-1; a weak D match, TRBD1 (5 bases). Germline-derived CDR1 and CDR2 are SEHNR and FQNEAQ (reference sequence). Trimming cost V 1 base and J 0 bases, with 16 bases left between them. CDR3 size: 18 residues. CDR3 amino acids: CASSLDPVTGSSYNEQFF. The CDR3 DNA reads TGTGCCAGCAGCTTAGACCCCGTTACAGGCAGCTCCTACAATGAGCAGTTCTTC.

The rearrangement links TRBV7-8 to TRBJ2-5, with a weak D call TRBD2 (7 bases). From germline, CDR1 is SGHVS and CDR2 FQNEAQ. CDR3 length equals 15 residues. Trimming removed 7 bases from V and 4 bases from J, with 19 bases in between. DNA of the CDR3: TGTGCCAGCACCCACCCAAAGGGGGGGCGAGAGACCCAGTACTTC. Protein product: CASTHPKGGRETQYF.

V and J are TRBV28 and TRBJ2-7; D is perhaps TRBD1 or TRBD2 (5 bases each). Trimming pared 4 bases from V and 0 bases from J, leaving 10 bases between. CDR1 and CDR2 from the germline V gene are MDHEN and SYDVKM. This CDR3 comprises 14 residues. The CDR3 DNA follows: TGTGCCAGCAGTTACGGGGCGAGCTCCTACGAGCAGTACTTC. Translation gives CASSYGASSYEQYF.

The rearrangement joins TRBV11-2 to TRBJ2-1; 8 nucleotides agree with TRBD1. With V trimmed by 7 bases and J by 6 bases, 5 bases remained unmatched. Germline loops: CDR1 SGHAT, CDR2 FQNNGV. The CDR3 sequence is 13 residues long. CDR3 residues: CASTETGVNEQFF. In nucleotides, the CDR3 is TGTGCCAGCACTGAGACAGGGGTCAATGAGCAGTTCTTC. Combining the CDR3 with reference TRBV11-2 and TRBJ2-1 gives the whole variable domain EAGVAQSPRYKIIEKRQSVAFWCNPISGHATLYWYQQILGQGPKLLIQFQNNGVVDDSQLPKDRFSAERLKGVDSTLKIQPAKLEDSAVYLCASTETGVNEQFFGPGTRLTVL.

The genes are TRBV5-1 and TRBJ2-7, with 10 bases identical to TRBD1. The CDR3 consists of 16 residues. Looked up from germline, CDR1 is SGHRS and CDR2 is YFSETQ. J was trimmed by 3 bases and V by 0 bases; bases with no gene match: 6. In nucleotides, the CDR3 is TGCGCCAGCAGCTTGGCCGTAGGACAGGGGGTCTACGAGCAGTACTTC. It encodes CASSLAVGQGVYEQYF.

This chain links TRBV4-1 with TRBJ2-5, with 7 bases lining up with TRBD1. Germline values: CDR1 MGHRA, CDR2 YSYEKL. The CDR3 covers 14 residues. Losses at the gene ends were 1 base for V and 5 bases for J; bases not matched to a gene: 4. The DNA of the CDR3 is TGCGCCAGCAGCCAAGGACAGGGTGAGGAGACCCAGTACTTC. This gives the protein CASSQGQGEETQYF.

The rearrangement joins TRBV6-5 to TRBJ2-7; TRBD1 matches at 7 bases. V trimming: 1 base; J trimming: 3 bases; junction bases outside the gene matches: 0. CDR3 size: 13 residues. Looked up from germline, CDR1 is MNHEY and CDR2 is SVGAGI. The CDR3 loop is CASSYWDSYEQYF. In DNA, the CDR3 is TGTGCCAGCAGTTACTGGGACAGCTACGAGCAGTACTTC.

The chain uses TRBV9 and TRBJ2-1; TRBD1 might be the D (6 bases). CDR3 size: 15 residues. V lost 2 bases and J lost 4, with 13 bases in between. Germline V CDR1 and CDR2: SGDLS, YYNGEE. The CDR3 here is CASSVEGDGYNEQFF. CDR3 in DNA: TGTGCCAGCAGCGTCGAGGGGGACGGATACAATGAGCAGTTCTTC.

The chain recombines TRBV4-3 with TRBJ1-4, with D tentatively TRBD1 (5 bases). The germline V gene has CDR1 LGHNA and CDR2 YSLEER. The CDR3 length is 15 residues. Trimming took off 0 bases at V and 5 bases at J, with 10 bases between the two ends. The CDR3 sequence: CASSQDDSLNEKLFF. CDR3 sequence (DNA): TGCGCCAGCAGCCAAGATGACAGTCTAAATGAAAAACTGTTTTTT.

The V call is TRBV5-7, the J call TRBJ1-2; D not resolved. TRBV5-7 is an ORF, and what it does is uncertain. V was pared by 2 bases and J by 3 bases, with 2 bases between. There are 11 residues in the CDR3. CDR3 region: CASSFHYGYTF. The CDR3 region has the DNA TGTGCCAGCAGCTTCCACTATGGCTACACCTTC.

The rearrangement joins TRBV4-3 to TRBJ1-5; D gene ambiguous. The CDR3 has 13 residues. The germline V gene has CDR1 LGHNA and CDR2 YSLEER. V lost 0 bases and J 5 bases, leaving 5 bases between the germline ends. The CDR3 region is CASSQDGDQPQHF. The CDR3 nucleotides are TGCGCCAGCAGCCAAGATGGGGATCAGCCCCAGCATTTT.

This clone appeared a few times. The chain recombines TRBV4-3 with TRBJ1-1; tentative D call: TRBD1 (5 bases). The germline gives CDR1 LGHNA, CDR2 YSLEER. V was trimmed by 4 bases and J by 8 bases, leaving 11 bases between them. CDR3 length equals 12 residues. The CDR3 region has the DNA TGCGCCAGCAGCCGGGGGGACCGGGAAGCTTTCTTT. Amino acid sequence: CASSRGDREAFF.

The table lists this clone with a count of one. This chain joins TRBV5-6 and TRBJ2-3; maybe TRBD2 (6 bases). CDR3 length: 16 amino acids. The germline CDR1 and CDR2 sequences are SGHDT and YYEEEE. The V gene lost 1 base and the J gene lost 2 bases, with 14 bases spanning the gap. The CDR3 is CASSLTGAGLTDTQYF. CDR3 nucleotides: TGTGCCAGCAGCTTGACGGGAGCAGGGCTCACAGATACGCAGTATTTT.

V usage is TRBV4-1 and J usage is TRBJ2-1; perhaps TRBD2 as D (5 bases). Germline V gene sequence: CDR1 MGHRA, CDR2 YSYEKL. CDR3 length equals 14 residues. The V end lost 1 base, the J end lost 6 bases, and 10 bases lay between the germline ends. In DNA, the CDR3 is TGCGCCAGCAGCCAAGGGGAGAAAATCAATGAGCAGTTCTTC. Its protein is CASSQGEKINEQFF.

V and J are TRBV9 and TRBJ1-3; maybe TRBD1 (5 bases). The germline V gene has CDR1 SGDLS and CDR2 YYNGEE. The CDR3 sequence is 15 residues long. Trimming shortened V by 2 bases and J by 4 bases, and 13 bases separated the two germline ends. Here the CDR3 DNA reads TGTGCCAGCAGCGTCGGCAGGGAAGCGGGAAACACCATATATTTT. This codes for CASSVGREAGNTIYF.

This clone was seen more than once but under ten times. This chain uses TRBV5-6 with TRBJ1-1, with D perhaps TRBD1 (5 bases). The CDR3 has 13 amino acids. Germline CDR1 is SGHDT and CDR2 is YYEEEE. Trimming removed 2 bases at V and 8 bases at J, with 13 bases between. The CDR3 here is CASSFLRGMEAFF. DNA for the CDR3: TGTGCCAGCAGCTTCCTGCGGGGCATGGAAGCTTTCTTT.

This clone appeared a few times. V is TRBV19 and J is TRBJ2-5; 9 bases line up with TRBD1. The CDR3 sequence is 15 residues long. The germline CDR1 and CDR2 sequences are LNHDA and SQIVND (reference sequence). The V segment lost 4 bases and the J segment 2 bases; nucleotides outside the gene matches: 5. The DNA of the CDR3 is TGTGCCAGTAGTAAGGACAGGGGAAAACAAGAGACCCAGTACTTC. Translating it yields CASSKDRGKQETQYF.

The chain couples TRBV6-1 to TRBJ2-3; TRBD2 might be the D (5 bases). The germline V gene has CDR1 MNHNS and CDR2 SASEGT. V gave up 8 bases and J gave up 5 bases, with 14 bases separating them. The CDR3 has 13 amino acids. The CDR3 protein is CASGEISLDTQYF. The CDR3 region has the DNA TGTGCCAGCGGGGAGATTTCTTTAGATACGCAGTATTTT.

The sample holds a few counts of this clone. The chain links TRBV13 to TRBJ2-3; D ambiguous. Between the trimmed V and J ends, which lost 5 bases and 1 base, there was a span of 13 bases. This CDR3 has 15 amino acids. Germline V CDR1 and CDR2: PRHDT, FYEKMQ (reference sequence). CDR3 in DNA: TGTGCCAGCAGCCCCGGGTATGTTGGCACAGATACGCAGTATTTT. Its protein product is CASSPGYVGTDTQYF.

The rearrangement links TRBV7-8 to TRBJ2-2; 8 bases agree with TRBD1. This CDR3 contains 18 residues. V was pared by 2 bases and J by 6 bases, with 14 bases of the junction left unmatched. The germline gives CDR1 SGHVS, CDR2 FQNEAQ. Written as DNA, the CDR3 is TGTGCCAGCAGCTTATACCGGCCGGACAGGGAGTCGGCCGGGGAGCTGTTTTTT. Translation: CASSLYRPDRESAGELFF.

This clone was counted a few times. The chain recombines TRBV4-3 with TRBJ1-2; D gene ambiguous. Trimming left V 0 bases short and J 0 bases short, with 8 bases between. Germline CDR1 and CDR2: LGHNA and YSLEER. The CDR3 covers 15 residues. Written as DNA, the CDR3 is TGCGCCAGCAGCCAAGATCGTGGGACTAACTATGGCTACACCTTC. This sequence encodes CASSQDRGTNYGYTF.

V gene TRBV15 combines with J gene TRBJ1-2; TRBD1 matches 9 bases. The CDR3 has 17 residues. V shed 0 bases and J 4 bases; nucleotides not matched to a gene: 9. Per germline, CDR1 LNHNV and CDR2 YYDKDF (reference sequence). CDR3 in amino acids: CATSRDLMGQGLYGYTF. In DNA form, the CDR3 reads TGTGCCACCAGCAGAGATCTTATGGGACAGGGACTCTATGGCTACACCTTC.

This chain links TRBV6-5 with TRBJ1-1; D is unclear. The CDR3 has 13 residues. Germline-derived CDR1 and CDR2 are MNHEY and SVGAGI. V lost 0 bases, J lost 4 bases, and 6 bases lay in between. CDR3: CASSYSRTTEAFF. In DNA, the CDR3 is TGTGCCAGCAGTTACTCGCGGACCACTGAAGCTTTCTTT.

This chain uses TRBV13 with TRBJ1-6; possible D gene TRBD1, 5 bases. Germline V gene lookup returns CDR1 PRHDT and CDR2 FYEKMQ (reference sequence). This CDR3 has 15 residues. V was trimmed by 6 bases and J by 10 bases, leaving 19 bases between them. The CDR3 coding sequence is TGTGCCAGCAGGCTCATCCGGGACGGACGGTCACCCCTCCACTTT. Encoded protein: CASRLIRDGRSPLHF.

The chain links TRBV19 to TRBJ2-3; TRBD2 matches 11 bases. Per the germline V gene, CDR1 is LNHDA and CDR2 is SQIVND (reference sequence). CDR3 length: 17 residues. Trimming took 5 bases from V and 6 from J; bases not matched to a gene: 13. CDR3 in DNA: TGTGCCAGTAGTCTTACTCCGGGTAGCGGGGGGGCTGATACGCAGTATTTT. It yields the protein CASSLTPGSGGADTQYF.

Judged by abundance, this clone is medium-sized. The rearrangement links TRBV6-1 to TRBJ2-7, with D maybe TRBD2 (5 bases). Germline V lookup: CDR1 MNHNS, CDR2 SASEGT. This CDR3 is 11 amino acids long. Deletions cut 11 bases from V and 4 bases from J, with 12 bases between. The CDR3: CAGGSGYEQYF. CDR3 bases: TGTGCCGGTGGGTCGGGGTACGAGCAGTACTTC.

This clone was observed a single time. CDR3 coding DNA: TGTGCCAGCAGACCGAATACAGGGCTACTCGAGCAGTACTTC. Residues: CASRPNTGLLEQYF. This chain uses TRBV13 with TRBJ2-7, with a tentative D call TRBD1 (6 bases). Trimming shortened V by 6 bases and J by 6 bases, and 18 bases separated the two germline ends. Germline V CDR1 and CDR2: PRHDT, FYEKMQ (reference sequence). The CDR3 extends over 14 amino acids.

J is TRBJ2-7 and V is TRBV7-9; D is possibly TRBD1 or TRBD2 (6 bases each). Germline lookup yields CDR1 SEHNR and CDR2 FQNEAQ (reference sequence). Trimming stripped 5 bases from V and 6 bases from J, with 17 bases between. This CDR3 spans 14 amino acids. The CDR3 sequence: CASSRGPGALEQYF. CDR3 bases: TGTGCCAGCAGCCGGGGGCCGGGGGCGCTCGAGCAGTACTTC.

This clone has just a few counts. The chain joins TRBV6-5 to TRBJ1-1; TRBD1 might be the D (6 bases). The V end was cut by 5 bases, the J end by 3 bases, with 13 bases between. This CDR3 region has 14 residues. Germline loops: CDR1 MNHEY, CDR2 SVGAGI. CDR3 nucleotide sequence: TGTGCCAGCAGTAAACCACACAGGGACACTGAAGCTTTCTTT. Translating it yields CASSKPHRDTEAFF.